The text below deals with one T cell receptor (beta chain). Its antigen is unknown. Method: immunoSEQ multiplex PCR; TCRdb's copy keeps in-frame clones and lacks some. The sample contains more than 100,000 clones, 85% to 90% of which appear only once. Germline-derived CDR1 and CDR2 are MNHNY and SVGAGI (reference sequence). The CDR3 contains 16 residues. After removal of 5 bases from V and 4 bases from J, the junction contained 13 bases not matched to a gene. This sample was included in a study of cytomegalovirus exposure and HLA in healthy donors. Study details: The use of the same platform for the approximately 130 validation repertoires and the 550 to 850 first-cohort repertoires was reported by a later analysis.

Study-wide results and caveats: As confirmed in vitro, a few CMV-associated chains were specific for CMV antigens.

This chain connects TRBV6-6 to TRBJ2-5, with 7 bases identical to TRBD2. The receptor comes from a man aged 25 to 40 in good health and CMV-seronegative. Sample: PBMCs. The CDR3 spells CASSPVGGGPGETQYF. The CDR3 nucleotides are TGTGCCAGCAGTCCCGTGGGGGGAGGGCCGGGAGAGACCCAGTACTTC.